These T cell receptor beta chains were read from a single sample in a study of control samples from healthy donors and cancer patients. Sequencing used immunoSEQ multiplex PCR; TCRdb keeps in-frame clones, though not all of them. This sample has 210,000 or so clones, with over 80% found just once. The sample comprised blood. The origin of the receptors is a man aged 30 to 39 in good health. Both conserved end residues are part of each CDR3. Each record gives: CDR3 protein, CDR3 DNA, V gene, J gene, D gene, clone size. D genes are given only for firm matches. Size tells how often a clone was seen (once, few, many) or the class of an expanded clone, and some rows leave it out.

CDR3aa: CASDRGLKGQYF; CDR3nt: TGTGCCAGCGACAGGGGACTGAAAGGGCAGTACTTC; v_gene: TRBV28; j_gene: TRBJ2-7; d_gene: TRBD1; abundance: -
CDR3aa: CASSIQGAYEQYF; CDR3nt: TGTGCCAGTAGTATACAGGGGGCCTACGAGCAGTACTTC; v_gene: TRBV19; j_gene: TRBJ2-7; d_gene: TRBD1; abundance: -
CDR3aa: CASSESPNRVNQPQHF; CDR3nt: TGCGCCAGCAGTGAGTCCCCCAACAGGGTGAATCAGCCCCAGCATTTT; v_gene: TRBV10-1; j_gene: TRBJ1-5; d_gene: -; abundance: once
CDR3aa: CASSEGAAYEQYF; CDR3nt: TGCGCCAGCAGTGAGGGGGCAGCCTACGAGCAGTACTTC; v_gene: TRBV10-1; j_gene: TRBJ2-7; d_gene: -; abundance: -
CDR3aa: CASSQSGGRNQPQHF; CDR3nt: TGCGCCAGCAGTCAATCCGGAGGGCGCAATCAGCCCCAGCATTTT; v_gene: TRBV23-1; j_gene: TRBJ1-5; d_gene: -; abundance: few
CDR3aa: CASSQGPDPGYEQYF; CDR3nt: TGTGCCAGCAGCCAAGGGCCGGACCCTGGCTACGAGCAGTACTTC; v_gene: TRBV3-1/TRBV3-2; j_gene: TRBJ2-7; d_gene: -; abundance: -
CDR3aa: CASSLGRGGHSYEQYF; CDR3nt: TGCGCCAGCAGCTTGGGACGCGGGGGCCACTCCTACGAGCAGTACTTC; v_gene: TRBV5-1; j_gene: TRBJ2-7; d_gene: -; abundance: -
CDR3aa: CATSDFPNTEAFF; CDR3nt: TGTGCCACCAGTGATTTCCCGAACACTGAAGCTTTCTTT; v_gene: TRBV24-1; j_gene: TRBJ1-1; d_gene: -; abundance: -
CDR3aa: CASSFSGQRTDTQYF; CDR3nt: TGTGCCAGCAGTTTTTCGGGACAACGCACAGATACGCAGTATTTT; v_gene: TRBV28; j_gene: TRBJ2-3; d_gene: -; abundance: -
CDR3aa: CASSARGTGGLMNTEAFF; CDR3nt: TGTGCCAGCAGCGCCCGCGGGACAGGGGGATTAATGAACACTGAAGCTTTCTTT; v_gene: TRBV27; j_gene: TRBJ1-1; d_gene: TRBD1; abundance: -
CDR3aa: CASSPRQGNYGYTF; CDR3nt: TGCGCCAGCAGCCCCCGGCAAGGCAACTATGGCTACACCTTC; v_gene: TRBV4-1; j_gene: TRBJ1-2; d_gene: -; abundance: -
CDR3aa: CASSRSGGAQETQYF; CDR3nt: TGTGCCAGCAGCAGGAGCGGGGGGGCCCAAGAGACCCAGTACTTC; v_gene: TRBV7-8; j_gene: TRBJ2-5; d_gene: TRBD2; abundance: -
CDR3aa: CASSYLGSGAYEQYF; CDR3nt: TGTGCCAGCAGTTACCTCGGCTCAGGGGCCTACGAGCAGTACTTC; v_gene: TRBV6-5; j_gene: TRBJ2-7; d_gene: -; abundance: -
CDR3aa: CASSLVGAQGRSGYYGYTF; CDR3nt: TGTGCCAGCAGCTTGGTCGGGGCACAAGGGCGATCCGGGTACTATGGCTACACCTTC; v_gene: TRBV5-6; j_gene: TRBJ1-2; d_gene: -; abundance: -
CDR3aa: CASSYSYRGLDSPLHF; CDR3nt: TGTGCCAGCAGTTACTCTTACAGGGGGCTAGATTCACCCCTCCACTTT; v_gene: TRBV6-5; j_gene: TRBJ1-6; d_gene: TRBD1; abundance: -
CDR3aa: CASSLVRQDNSPLHF; CDR3nt: TGTGCCAGCAGCTTGGTCCGCCAGGACAATTCACCCCTCCACTTT; v_gene: TRBV5-5; j_gene: TRBJ1-6; d_gene: -; abundance: -
CDR3aa: CASRGGLGEKLFF; CDR3nt: TGTGCCAGCAGAGGGGGTCTGGGTGAAAAACTGTTTTTT; v_gene: TRBV27; j_gene: TRBJ1-4; d_gene: -; abundance: -
CDR3aa: CASSYREFGYTF; CDR3nt: TGTGCCAGCAGCTATCGAGAGTTTGGCTACACCTTC; v_gene: TRBV7-2; j_gene: TRBJ1-2; d_gene: -; abundance: -
CDR3aa: CASSQDGGQGGQPQHF; CDR3nt: TGTGCCAGCAGCCAAGATGGTGGACAGGGTGGCCAGCCCCAGCATTTT; v_gene: TRBV4-2; j_gene: TRBJ1-5; d_gene: TRBD1; abundance: -
CDR3aa: CASSSEGSRRTGEVGNTEAFF; CDR3nt: TGCGCCAGCAGCTCCGAGGGAAGCCGCCGGACAGGGGAAGTGGGGAACACTGAAGCTTTCTTT; v_gene: TRBV5-1; j_gene: TRBJ1-1; d_gene: TRBD1; abundance: -
CDR3aa: CASRDYLYEQYF; CDR3nt: TGTGCCAGTAGGGATTACCTTTACGAGCAGTACTTC; v_gene: TRBV19; j_gene: TRBJ2-7; d_gene: -; abundance: -
CDR3aa: CASSPLGRLTGELFF; CDR3nt: TGTGCCAGCAGCCCCCTGGGACGACTCACCGGGGAGCTGTTTTTT; v_gene: TRBV21-1; j_gene: TRBJ2-2; d_gene: -; abundance: -
CDR3aa: CASSRTIQPQHF; CDR3nt: TGTGCCAGCAGTCGGACAATTCAGCCCCAGCATTTT; v_gene: TRBV28; j_gene: TRBJ1-5; d_gene: -; abundance: -
CDR3aa: CASSLQGGRNTEAFF; CDR3nt: TGTGCCAGCAGCTTACAGGGAGGGAGGAACACTGAAGCTTTCTTT; v_gene: TRBV11-1; j_gene: TRBJ1-1; d_gene: -; abundance: -
CDR3aa: CASSDGDYNSPLHF; CDR3nt: TGCGCCAGCAGCGACGGAGACTATAATTCACCCCTCCACTTT; v_gene: TRBV5-1; j_gene: TRBJ1-6; d_gene: -; abundance: -
CDR3aa: CASSLARRGLENIQYF; CDR3nt: TGTGCCAGCAGCTTAGCCCGGCGGGGGTTAGAAAACATTCAGTACTTC; v_gene: TRBV7-2; j_gene: TRBJ2-4; d_gene: TRBD2; abundance: -
CDR3aa: CASSLGGFPDGYTF; CDR3nt: TGTGCCAGCAGCTTAGGGGGGTTCCCAGATGGCTACACCTTC; v_gene: TRBV7-8; j_gene: TRBJ1-2; d_gene: -; abundance: -
CDR3aa: CASSEGQNTPPLHF; CDR3nt: TGTGCCAGTAGTGAGGGACAGAACACCCCACCCCTCCACTTT; v_gene: TRBV19; j_gene: TRBJ1-6; d_gene: TRBD1; abundance: once
CDR3aa: CASALGGTNSPLHF; CDR3nt: TGCGCCAGCGCACTTGGCGGCACTAATTCACCCCTCCACTTT; v_gene: TRBV5-1; j_gene: TRBJ1-6; d_gene: -; abundance: -
CDR3aa: CASSYVDRGDGYTF; CDR3nt: TGCGCCAGCAGCTACGTAGACAGGGGGGATGGCTACACCTTC; v_gene: TRBV4-1; j_gene: TRBJ1-2; d_gene: TRBD1; abundance: -
CDR3aa: CASSPGTGGYNEQFF; CDR3nt: TGTGCCAGCAGCCCCGGGACTGGGGGGTACAATGAGCAGTTCTTC; v_gene: TRBV7-8; j_gene: TRBJ2-1; d_gene: -; abundance: -
CDR3aa: CSVARGGYDGYTF; CDR3nt: TGCAGCGTCGCCAGAGGGGGTTACGATGGCTACACCTTC; v_gene: TRBV29-1; j_gene: TRBJ1-2; d_gene: -; abundance: -
CDR3aa: CASRPMTGYVGQPQHF; CDR3nt: TGTGCCAGCAGACCTATGACAGGATACGTCGGTCAGCCCCAGCATTTT; v_gene: TRBV27; j_gene: TRBJ1-5; d_gene: -; abundance: -
CDR3aa: CASSSQEGGVEQYF; CDR3nt: TGTGCCAGCAGTTCGCAGGAGGGGGGGGTCGAGCAGTACTTC; v_gene: TRBV27; j_gene: TRBJ2-7; d_gene: -; abundance: -
CDR3aa: CASAPGGDRGTTSTTDTQYF; CDR3nt: TGTGCTAGTGCCCCCGGGGGGGACAGGGGCACGACCAGTACCACAGATACGCAGTATTTT; v_gene: TRBV12-5; j_gene: TRBJ2-3; d_gene: TRBD1; abundance: -
CDR3aa: CASRGTGVNEQFF; CDR3nt: TGTGCCAGCAGAGGGACAGGGGTGAATGAGCAGTTCTTC; v_gene: TRBV2; j_gene: TRBJ2-1; d_gene: TRBD1; abundance: -
CDR3aa: CASSYGEGQADGYTF; CDR3nt: TGTGCCAGCAGTTACGGGGAGGGACAGGCGGATGGCTACACCTTC; v_gene: TRBV6-5; j_gene: TRBJ1-2; d_gene: TRBD1; abundance: -
CDR3aa: CASSFEERGGREQFF; CDR3nt: TGCGCCAGCAGCTTCGAGGAGCGGGGGGGTCGTGAGCAGTTCTTC; v_gene: TRBV5-1; j_gene: TRBJ2-1; d_gene: TRBD2; abundance: -
CDR3aa: CASSFPGRIYEQYF; CDR3nt: TGTGCCAGCAGTTTCCCCGGCAGGATCTACGAGCAGTACTTC; v_gene: TRBV28; j_gene: TRBJ2-7; d_gene: -; abundance: -
CDR3aa: CASSVVGTGEAFF; CDR3nt: TGTGCCAGCAGCGTAGTGGGGACGGGGGAAGCTTTCTTT; v_gene: TRBV9; j_gene: TRBJ1-1; d_gene: -; abundance: -
CDR3aa: CATSDAPGTSGENEQFF; CDR3nt: TGTGCCACCAGTGATGCGCCCGGGACTAGCGGGGAGAATGAGCAGTTCTTC; v_gene: TRBV24-1; j_gene: TRBJ2-1; d_gene: TRBD2; abundance: -